The T cell receptor beta chain under discussion was sequenced for a study of identical twins. Using its own MiXCR run on the 5' RACE reads, TCRdb lists one record per CDR3 protein. The sample has 1.5 million to 2 million distinct CDR3 sequences; under 35% are singletons. The CDR3 extends over 14 amino acids. The V gene lost 5 bases and the J gene lost 2 bases, with 12 bases spanning the gap. CDR1 and CDR2 from the germline V gene are KGHSH and LQKENI. Every sampled donor was Caucasian and healthy. The sample taken for sequencing was cord blood. The chain couples TRBV18 to TRBJ1-2; D is perhaps TRBD1 (6 bases). This TCR was recovered from a newborn girl in good health. The CDR3 protein is CASSDFTGNYGYTF. The DNA for the CDR3 is TGTGCCAGCTCAGACTTCACAGGGAACTATGGCTACACCTTC. The full variable domain, rest sourced from reference TRBV18 and TRBJ1-2, is NAGVMQNPRHLVRRRGQEARLRCSPMKGHSHVYWYRQLPEEGLKFMVYLQKENIIDESGMPKERFSAEFPKEGPSILRIQQVVRGDSAAYFCASSDFTGNYGYTFGSGTRLTVV.